These 23 T cell receptor beta chains originate from one sample sequenced in a study of long-term antiretroviral therapy in people with HIV. Survey-level resolution applied to immunoSEQ assay v3.0. Clones were sequenced by immunoSEQ multiplex PCR, and TCRdb holds only the in-frame ones, with some missing. Of more than 25,000 clones listed, 80% to 90% are singletons. The sample in question was unsorted PBMCs, obtained 3 years after starting antiretroviral therapy. The receptors come from a man aged 35-49 years with HIV.

The chain has TRBV5-6 and TRBJ2-5; D is unclear. This CDR3 spans 14 amino acids. Germline CDR1 reads SGHDT; CDR2 reads YYEEEE. V was shortened by 2 bases and J by 5 bases, with 13 bases between the two germline ends. Written as DNA, the CDR3 is TGTGCCAGCAGCTTCTTTCAAGCAAAGGAGACCCAGTACTTC. Translation: CASSFFQAKETQYF.

The chain carries TRBV11-1 and TRBJ2-7; D is possibly TRBD1 or TRBD2 (5 bases each). The CDR3 spans 16 residues. Between the trimmed V and J ends, which lost 6 bases and 3 bases, there was a span of 21 bases. The V gene's germline CDR1 is SGHAT and CDR2 FQDESV (reference sequence). The CDR3 here is CASSYLRDQPFYEQYF. CDR3 nucleotides: TGTGCCAGCAGTTACCTCCGGGACCAACCTTTCTACGAGCAGTACTTC.

A few counts support this clone. The CDR3 region is CASSLGESQPQHF. CDR3 nucleotide sequence: TGCGCCAGCAGCTTGGGGGAAAGTCAGCCCCAGCATTTT. This chain uses TRBV5-1 with TRBJ1-5, with unresolved D. The V end was cut by 0 bases, the J end by 6 bases, with 7 bases between. Germline V gene sequence: CDR1 SGHRS, CDR2 YFSETQ. This CDR3 region has 13 residues.

This clone was found a few times. J is TRBJ1-3 and V is TRBV18; 7 positions agree with TRBD1. J lost 0 bases, V lost 6 bases, and 5 bases had no gene match. CDR3 length equals 15 residues. The germline CDR1 and CDR2 sequences are KGHSH and LQKENI. The CDR3 DNA is TGTGCCAGCTCCACAGGACAGGACTCTGGAAACACCATATATTTT. Translated: CASSTGQDSGNTIYF.

J is TRBJ2-2 and V is TRBV6-4, with 9 bases lining up with TRBD2. The CDR3 has 16 amino acids. V shed 2 bases and J 6 bases; nucleotides not matched to a gene: 7. Germline V gene sequence: CDR1 MRHNA, CDR2 SNTAGT. The CDR3 bases are TGTGCCAGCAGTGACCGAGGCGGGGGGGCCGCCGGGGAGCTGTTTTTT. Encoded protein: CASSDRGGGAAGELFF.

The J gene is TRBJ1-4, the V gene TRBV19; D is unclear. The CDR3 has 16 amino acids. The V gene lost 5 bases and the J gene lost 0 bases, with 13 bases spanning the gap. CDR1 is LNHDA and CDR2 is SQIVND in the germline V gene (reference sequence). The CDR3 loop reads CASSSSNLATNEKLFF. CDR3 sequence (DNA): TGTGCCAGTAGTTCATCGAACCTTGCAACTAATGAAAAACTGTTTTTT. The variable domain in full, with the rest retrieved from reference TRBV19 and TRBJ1-4, is DGGITQSPKYLFRKEGQNVTLSCEQNLNHDAMYWYRQDPGQGLRLIYYSQIVNDFQKGDIAEGYSVSREKKESFPLTVTSAQKNPTAFYLCASSSSNLATNEKLFFGSGTQLSVL.

The V gene is TRBV10-3, the J gene TRBJ1-5; no definite D call. With 0 bases removed from V and 7 bases from J, the gap between germline ends came to 16 bases. The germline CDR1 and CDR2 sequences are ENHRY and SYGVKD. The CDR3 sequence is 16 residues long. The CDR3 DNA reads TGTGCCATCAGTGAGTCTTGGCTGGCAGGAGGACAGCCCCAGCATTTT. Protein product: CAISESWLAGGQPQHF.

V usage is TRBV6-1 and J usage is TRBJ2-7; a weak D match, TRBD2 (5 bases). Germline CDR1 is MNHNS and CDR2 is SASEGT. The V gene lost 6 bases and the J gene lost 2 bases, with 11 bases spanning the gap. The CDR3 loop spans 13 amino acids. The CDR3 DNA sequence: TGTGCCAGCAGCCGGGGAAAGCCCTACGAGCAGTACTTC. This sequence encodes CASSRGKPYEQYF.

V and J are TRBV14 and TRBJ2-7, with D perhaps matching TRBD1 (6 bases). With 4 bases removed from V and 3 bases from J, the gap between germline ends came to 22 bases. CDR1 and CDR2 (germline): SGHDN, FVKESK. The CDR3 consists of 17 residues. The CDR3 sequence is CASSRDLNRAEHYEQYF. CDR3 bases: TGTGCCAGCAGCCGAGATTTAAACAGGGCAGAACACTACGAGCAGTACTTC.

This clone is large (0.1 to 1%) by share. This sequence joins TRBV28 and TRBJ2-7; D remains unclear. The V gene lost 4 bases and the J gene lost 4 bases, with 17 bases spanning the gap. CDR1 MDHEN and CDR2 SYDVKM come from the germline V gene. The CDR3 is 15 residues long. For the CDR3, the DNA is TGTGCCAGCAGTTATCGAACAGTTTCAGGATACGAGCAGTACTTC. This sequence encodes CASSYRTVSGYEQYF.

This clone has a single count. The chain employs TRBV7-2 and TRBJ1-5; D perhaps matches TRBD1 (5 bases). CDR3 length: 16 residues. Deletions cut 3 bases from V and 6 bases from J, with 18 bases between. Germline V gives CDR1 SGHTA, CDR2 FQGNSA. In DNA, the CDR3 is TGTGCCAGCAGCTTCACAGGTTTCGGTCGTAGTCAGCCCCAGCATTTT. It encodes CASSFTGFGRSQPQHF.

This clone was picked up a small number of times. The chain links TRBV9 to TRBJ2-1; D unresolved. The ends were cut back, 2 bases at V and 8 bases at J, with 11 bases in the middle. CDR3 size: 13 residues. Germline CDR1 and CDR2: SGDLS and YYNGEE. The CDR3 DNA is TGTGCCAGCAGCGTCCCCCCGTGGGATGAGCAGTTCTTC. It is translated as CASSVPPWDEQFF.

This sequence joins TRBV19 and TRBJ2-7; 10 bases map to TRBD2. The length of the CDR3 is 16 residues. Trimming cost V 1 base and J 6 bases; bases outside gene matches: 9. Germline CDR1 reads LNHDA; CDR2 reads SQIVND (reference sequence). The CDR3 is CASSIGTSGVSLEQYF. Written as DNA, the CDR3 is TGTGCCAGTAGTATAGGCACTAGCGGGGTGTCTCTCGAGCAGTACTTC.

This clone appeared a few times. V is TRBV5-4 and J is TRBJ2-7; TRBD2 matches 13 bases. The CDR3 spans 15 residues. Germline CDR1 SGHNT, CDR2 YYREEE (reference sequence). The trim removed 3 bases at V and 10 bases at J, leaving 10 bases unmatched. CDR3 in DNA: TGTGCCAGCAGCTCAACTAGCGGGAGGGTGGGAGAACAGTACTTC. Its protein product is CASSSTSGRVGEQYF. The entire variable domain, with the rest obtained from reference TRBV5-4 and TRBJ2-7, is as follows: ETGVTQSPTHLIKTRGQQVTLRCSSQSGHNTVSWYQQALGQGPQFIFQYYREEENGRGNFPPRFSGLQFPNYSSELNVNALELDDSALYLCASSSTSGRVGEQYFGPGTRLTVT.

V gene TRBV6-1 combines with J gene TRBJ1-6; D possibly corresponds to TRBD1 (5 bases). CDR1 and CDR2 (germline): MNHNS, SASEGT. The CDR3 length is 13 residues. Between the trimmed V and J ends, which lost 2 bases and 12 bases, there was a span of 11 bases. The CDR3 DNA follows: TGTGCCAGCAGTGAATTCGGGGGAAAACCCCTCCACTTT. This translates into CASSEFGGKPLHF.

The genes are TRBV7-2 and TRBJ2-7; TRBD2 aligns across 13 bases. The length of the CDR3 is 15 residues. The V gene's germline CDR1 is SGHTA and CDR2 FQGNSA. Unmatched junction bases numbered 4, after V lost 1 base and J lost 7 bases. In DNA, the CDR3 is TGTGCCAGCAGCTTAGGACTAGCGGGGGGTATTGAGCAGTACTTC. Translating it yields CASSLGLAGGIEQYF.

V gene TRBV28 combines with J gene TRBJ2-1, with TRBD2 as a possible D gene (5 bases). CDR3 length: 14 amino acids. Germline V gene data show CDR1 as MDHEN and CDR2 as SYDVKM. Trimming stripped 3 bases from V and 3 bases from J, with 9 bases between. CDR3 amino acids: CASSFAGRYNEQFF. The CDR3 DNA sequence: TGTGCCAGCAGTTTCGCGGGTCGCTACAATGAGCAGTTCTTC.

The rearrangement links TRBV6-1 to TRBJ2-7; 8 nucleotides match TRBD1. From germline, CDR1 is MNHNS and CDR2 SASEGT. The J segment lost 3 bases and the V segment lost 6 bases, leaving 4 bases of the junction unmatched. This CDR3 region has 13 residues. The CDR3 is CASRDRVGYEQYF. The CDR3 nucleotides read TGTGCCAGCAGGGACAGGGTGGGCTACGAGCAGTACTTC.

This clone has only one observation. The J gene is TRBJ2-7, the V gene TRBV18, with 7 bases that match TRBD1. J was trimmed by 2 bases and V by 3 bases; bases with no gene match: 1. The CDR3 runs 13 residues. From germline, CDR1 is KGHSH and CDR2 LQKENI. CDR3 DNA sequence: TGTGCCAGCTCACCGGACAGGCCCTACGAGCAGTACTTC. Protein sequence: CASSPDRPYEQYF.

The gene calls are TRBV28 and TRBJ2-7; 8 bases match TRBD1. J lost 4 bases, V lost 4 bases, and 6 bases had no gene match. CDR1 is MDHEN, CDR2 SYDVKM, per germline. The length of the CDR3 is 14 residues. CDR3 residues: CASSSRQGWYEQYF. As DNA, the CDR3 is TGTGCCAGCAGTTCACGACAGGGGTGGTACGAGCAGTACTTC.

The DNA for the CDR3 is TGTGCCAGCAGCCGGGACAACCAAGAGGGGGAGACCCAGTACTTC. Its protein is CASSRDNQEGETQYF. The chain couples TRBV7-9 to TRBJ2-5, with a weak D call TRBD1 (6 bases). The CDR3 is 15 residues long. V lost 5 bases and J 5 bases, leaving 18 bases between the germline ends. CDR1 and CDR2 from the germline V gene are SEHNR and FQNEAQ (reference sequence).

Here the CDR3 DNA reads TGTGCCAGCAGCTTACCCCAGGGGGGTAGCTCCTACAATGAGCAGTTCTTC. It codes for CASSLPQGGSSYNEQFF. The chain links TRBV7-8 to TRBJ2-1, with D possibly matching TRBD1 (7 bases). With 2 bases removed from V and 0 bases from J, the gap between germline ends came to 14 bases. The CDR3 covers 17 residues. Germline values: CDR1 SGHVS, CDR2 FQNEAQ.

The CDR3 DNA is TGTGCCAGCTCTTCGAGCACGGCATACGAGCAGTACTTC. Encoded protein: CASSSSTAYEQYF. The V and J genes are TRBV18 and TRBJ2-7; D is unresolved. CDR1 and CDR2 (germline): KGHSH, LQKENI. Trimming took 6 bases from V and 4 from J, leaving 13 bases between them. The CDR3 sequence is 13 residues long.